This TCR beta chain was identified in a study of CD8 T cells in ankylosing spondylitis. Study-wide results and caveats: There was reportedly significant enrichment of clones that were disease-linked in matched ankylosing spondylitis synovial fluid. In synovial fluid and blood from reactive arthritis, some motif variants were previously reported.

It was by quantitative 5'-RACE with molecular barcodes that TCR beta libraries were made. MiXCR, applied by TCRdb to the 5' RACE reads, yields one record per CDR3 protein. The top ten clones hold 2.6% of a sample with roughly 250,000 distinct CDR3 sequences, approximately 10% of them seen once. V gave up 3 bases and J gave up 5 bases; unmatched junction bases: 8. This CDR3 is built from 15 residues. In germline, CDR1 is MNHEY, CDR2 SVGEGT. There are many counts of this clonotype. No antigen is known for it. The sequencing input was blood, either unsorted or a sorted T cell fraction (not recorded which). The TCR sequence derives from a male donor with ankylosing spondylitis or in good health (not recorded which). The genes are TRBV6-2 or TRBV6-3 and TRBJ2-5, with 8 bases fitting TRBD2. The CDR3 here is CASSYRRGAWETQYF. Here the CDR3 DNA reads TGTGCCAGCAGTTATAGGCGGGGGGCCTGGGAGACCCAGTACTTC.